This entry describes one TCR beta chain. Sample-barcoded 5' priming and a J-beta primer mix drove a second PCR of roughly 6 to 12 cycles. TCRdb redid the calling of the 5' RACE reads with MiXCR, one entry per CDR3 protein. In the table there are about 780,000 distinct CDR3 sequences, more than 35% of which are singletons. The data were obtained in a study of blood T cells in healthy people across ages. Isolating PBMCs gave at least 7 million of these cells per sample. The sample consisted of blood. The TCR sequence derives from a man at least 80 years old in good health.

CDR3 region: CSARGGHGSSYEQYF. In DNA form, the CDR3 reads TGCAGTGCTAGGGGTGGACACGGGAGCTCCTACGAGCAGTACTTC. The V and J genes are TRBV20-1 and TRBJ2-7; D is perhaps TRBD2 (6 bases). Germline CDR1 is DFQATT and CDR2 is SNEGSKA (reference sequence). V gave up 3 bases and J gave up 0 bases, with 15 bases separating them. This CDR3 is built from 15 residues.